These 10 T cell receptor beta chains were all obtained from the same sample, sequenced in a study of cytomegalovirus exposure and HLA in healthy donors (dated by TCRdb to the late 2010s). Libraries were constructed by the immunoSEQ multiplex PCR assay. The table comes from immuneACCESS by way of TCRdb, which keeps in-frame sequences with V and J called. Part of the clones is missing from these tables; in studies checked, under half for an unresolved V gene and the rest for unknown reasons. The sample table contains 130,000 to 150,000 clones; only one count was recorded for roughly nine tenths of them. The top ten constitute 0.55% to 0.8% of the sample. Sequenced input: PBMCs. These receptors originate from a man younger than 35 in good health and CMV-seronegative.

The CDR3 region has the DNA TGTGCCCCCCTCCGGGCCAACGTCCTGACTTTC. It yields the protein CAPLRANVLTF. The chain carries TRBV18 and TRBJ2-6; D is undetermined. The germline gives CDR1 KGHSH, CDR2 LQKENI. The V and J ends lost 11 bases and 5 bases respectively, with 7 bases between them. This CDR3 region has 11 residues. Together with reference TRBV18 and TRBJ2-6, the CDR3 gives the full variable domain: NAGVMQNPRHLVRRRGQEARLRCSPMKGHSHVYWYRQLPEEGLKFMVYLQKENIIDESGMPKERFSAEFPKEGPSILRIQQVVRGDSAAYFCAPLRANVLTFGAGSRLTVL.

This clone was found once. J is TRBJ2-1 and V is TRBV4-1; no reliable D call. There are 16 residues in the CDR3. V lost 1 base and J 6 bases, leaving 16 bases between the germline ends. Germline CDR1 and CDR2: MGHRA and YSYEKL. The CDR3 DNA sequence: TGCGCCAGCAGCCAAGGGTGGGCAGGTCCCAGCAATGAGCAGTTCTTC. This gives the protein CASSQGWAGPSNEQFF.

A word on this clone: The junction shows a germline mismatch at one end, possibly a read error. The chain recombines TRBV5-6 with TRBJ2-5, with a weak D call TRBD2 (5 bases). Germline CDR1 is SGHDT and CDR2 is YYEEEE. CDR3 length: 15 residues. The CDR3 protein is CASSRQRAAQEAQYF. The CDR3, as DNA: TGTGCCAGCAGCCGACAAAGAGCGGCCCAAGAGGCCCAGTACTTC. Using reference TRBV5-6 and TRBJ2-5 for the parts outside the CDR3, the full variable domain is DAGVTQSPTHLIKTRGQQVTLRCSPKSGHDTVSWYQQALGQGPQFIFQYYEEEERQRGNFPDRFSGHQFPNYSSELNVNALLLGDSALYLCASSRQRAAQEAQYFGPGTRLLVL.

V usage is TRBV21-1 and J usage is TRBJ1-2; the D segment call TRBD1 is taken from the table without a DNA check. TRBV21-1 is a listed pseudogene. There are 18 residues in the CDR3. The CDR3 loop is CASSKGGIRDTKEYGYTF. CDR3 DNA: TGTGCCAGCAGCAAAGGGGGAATCCGGGACACGAAAGAATATGGCTACACCTTC.

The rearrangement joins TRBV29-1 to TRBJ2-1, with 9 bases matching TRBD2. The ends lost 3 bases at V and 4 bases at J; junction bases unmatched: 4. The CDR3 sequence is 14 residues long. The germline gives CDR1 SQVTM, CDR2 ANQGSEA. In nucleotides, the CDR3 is TGCAGCGTTGATTCTAGCGGGATTTACAATGAGCAGTTCTTC. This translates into CSVDSSGIYNEQFF.

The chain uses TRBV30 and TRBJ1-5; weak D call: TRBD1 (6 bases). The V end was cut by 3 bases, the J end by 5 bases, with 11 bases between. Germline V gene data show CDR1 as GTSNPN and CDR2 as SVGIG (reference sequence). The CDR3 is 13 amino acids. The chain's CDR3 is CAWSRGRDQPQHF. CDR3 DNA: TGTGCCTGGAGCAGGGGACGAGATCAGCCCCAGCATTTT.

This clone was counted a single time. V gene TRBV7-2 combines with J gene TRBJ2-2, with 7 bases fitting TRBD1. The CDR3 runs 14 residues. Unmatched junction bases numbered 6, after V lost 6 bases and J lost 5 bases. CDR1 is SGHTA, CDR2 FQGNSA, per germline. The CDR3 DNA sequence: TGTGCCAGCAGAGAAACAGGGGTTACCGGGGAGCTGTTTTTT. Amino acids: CASRETGVTGELFF.

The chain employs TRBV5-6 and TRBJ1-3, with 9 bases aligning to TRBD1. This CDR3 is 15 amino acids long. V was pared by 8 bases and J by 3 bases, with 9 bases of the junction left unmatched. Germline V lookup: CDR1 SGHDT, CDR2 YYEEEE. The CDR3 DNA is TGTGCCAGGCGTGAGGACAGGGGTAGTGGAAACACCATATATTTT. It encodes CARREDRGSGNTIYF.

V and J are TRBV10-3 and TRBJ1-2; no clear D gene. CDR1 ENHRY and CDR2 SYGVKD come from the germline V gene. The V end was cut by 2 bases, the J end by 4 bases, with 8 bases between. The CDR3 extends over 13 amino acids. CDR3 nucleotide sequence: TGTGCCATCAGTGAGGAGACTCTCTATGGCTACACCTTC. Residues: CAISEETLYGYTF.

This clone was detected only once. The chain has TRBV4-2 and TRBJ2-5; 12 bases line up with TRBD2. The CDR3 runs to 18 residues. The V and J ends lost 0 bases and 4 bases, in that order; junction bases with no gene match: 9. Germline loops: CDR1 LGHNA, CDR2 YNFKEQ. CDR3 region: CASSQDTSGGTRVETQYF. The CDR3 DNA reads TGTGCCAGCAGCCAAGATACTAGCGGGGGGACGAGGGTAGAGACCCAGTACTTC.